The 20 T cell receptor beta chains listed next were all sequenced from one sample in a study of CD8 T cells in ankylosing spondylitis. General study findings and limits: Within ankylosing spondylitis blood, a TCR beta motif made up of several highly homologous variants appeared to be characteristic.

TCRdb recomputed calls from the 5' RACE reads with MiXCR, one row per CDR3 protein. Of under 150,000 distinct CDR3 sequences listed, 17% are singletons. These receptors' targets are unknown. Sequenced: blood, either unsorted or a sorted T cell fraction (not recorded which). The receptors stem from a male donor with ankylosing spondylitis.

CDR3 sequence (DNA): TGTGCCAGCAGCGTAGGCCCGGCTATATACAATGAGCAGTTCTTC. Encoded protein: CASSVGPAIYNEQFF. V and J are TRBV9 and TRBJ2-1, with D unclear. The CDR3 is 15 residues long. Germline V gives CDR1 SGDLS, CDR2 YYNGEE. Trimming cost V 0 bases and J 4 bases, with 11 bases left between them.

V gene TRBV2 combines with J gene TRBJ1-6, with 11 bases matching TRBD1. This CDR3 has 16 amino acids. The J segment lost 4 bases and the V segment lost 8 bases, leaving 7 bases of the junction unmatched. The V gene's germline CDR1 is SNHLY and CDR2 FYNNEI. CDR3 protein: CASGQGALDYNSPLHF. The CDR3 nucleotides are TGTGCCAGCGGACAGGGGGCTCTCGATTATAATTCACCCCTCCACTTT.

J is TRBJ2-1 and V is TRBV19, with no clear D. CDR1 and CDR2 from the germline V gene are LNHDA and SQIVND (reference sequence). This CDR3 region has 16 residues. V gave up 4 bases and J gave up 0 bases, with 13 bases separating them. The CDR3 DNA follows: TGTGCCAGTAGTAACCGACCACCTAGCTCCTACAATGAGCAGTTCTTC. Protein: CASSNRPPSSYNEQFF. Complete variable domain (other parts from reference TRBV19 and TRBJ2-1): DGGITQSPKYLFRKEGQNVTLSCEQNLNHDAMYWYRQDPGQGLRLIYYSQIVNDFQKGDIAEGYSVSREKKESFPLTVTSAQKNPTAFYLCASSNRPPSSYNEQFFGPGTRLTVL.

Concerning this clonotype itself: One junction end does not reproduce the germline sequence, and a read error may be involved. This sequence joins TRBV12-5 and TRBJ1-2, with D perhaps matching TRBD1 (5 bases). CDR1 LGHNT and CDR2 FRNRAP come from the germline V gene. This CDR3 has 12 amino acids. For the CDR3, the DNA is TGTGCTAGTGGTTCGGGGGGATATGGCCACACCTTC. This gives the protein CASGSGGYGHTF.

The chain recombines TRBV7-9 with TRBJ1-5; possibly TRBD1 for D (5 bases). The germline V gene encodes CDR1 SEHNR and CDR2 FQNEAQ (reference sequence). Trimming stripped 0 bases from V and 6 bases from J, with 9 bases between. This CDR3 has 14 amino acids. DNA of the CDR3: TGTGCCAGCAGCTTAGCGGGGGACGTTCAGCCCCAGCATTTT. This sequence encodes CASSLAGDVQPQHF.

V is TRBV20-1 and J is TRBJ2-4, with D unclear. V dropped 0 bases and J dropped 6 bases, with 9 bases sitting between them. The CDR3 is made up of 13 amino acids. CDR1 is DFQATT, CDR2 SNEGSKA, per germline (reference sequence). DNA of the CDR3: TGCAGTGCTAGAGATTCACAAGTAAACATTCAGTACTTC. Translating it yields CSARDSQVNIQYF.

The rearrangement joins TRBV2 to TRBJ2-7; no clear D. Germline lookup yields CDR1 SNHLY and CDR2 FYNNEI. The germline V and J ends were trimmed by 6 bases and 2 bases, with 11 bases remaining between them. The CDR3 length is 13 residues. CDR3 protein: CASSSRVTYEQYF. Written as DNA, the CDR3 is TGTGCCAGCAGCTCCCGGGTAACCTACGAGCAGTACTTC.

V gene TRBV2 combines with J gene TRBJ2-3, with 9 bases identical to TRBD2. The germline gives CDR1 SNHLY, CDR2 FYNNEI. V was pared by 6 bases and J by 1 base, with 5 bases of the junction left unmatched. The CDR3 spans 15 residues. Written as DNA, the CDR3 is TGTGCCAGCAGAGCGACTAGCGGAGGCACAGATACGCAGTATTTT. Its protein product is CASRATSGGTDTQYF.

This chain links TRBV4-1 with TRBJ2-7, with 7 bases aligning to TRBD2. Germline trimming cut 1 base from V and 3 bases from J; bases unmatched to any gene: 6. This CDR3 spans 15 amino acids. Looked up from germline, CDR1 is MGHRA and CDR2 is YSYEKL. The CDR3 DNA reads TGCGCCAGCAGCCAAGTGGCGGGAGAAAGCTACGAGCAGTACTTC. Protein product: CASSQVAGESYEQYF.

V is TRBV12-3 or TRBV12-4 and J is TRBJ2-5; possible D gene TRBD2, 7 bases. This CDR3 is 14 amino acids long. Trimming left V 7 bases short and J 1 base short, with 13 bases between. CDR3 protein: CASTWGGFQETQYF. The DNA of the CDR3 is TGTGCCAGCACTTGGGGGGGCTTCCAAGAGACCCAGTACTTC.

This clonotype was observed many times. This sequence joins TRBV29-1 and TRBJ2-7, with D perhaps matching TRBD2 (6 bases). Germline assignment: CDR1 SQVTM and CDR2 ANQGSEA. This CDR3 has 12 residues. Trimming cost V 5 bases and J 3 bases, with 11 bases left between them. The CDR3, as DNA: TGCAGCGTTCTCCGGGGAGGCTACGAGCAGTACTTC. It yields the protein CSVLRGGYEQYF.

This clonotype was seen a few times. The chain carries TRBV5-1 and TRBJ1-1; no clear D gene. The germline gives CDR1 SGHRS, CDR2 YFSETQ. The CDR3 consists of 15 residues. V lost 0 bases, J lost 1 base, and 10 bases lay in between. CDR3 bases: TGCGCCAGCAGCTTGGTTGGACTCGAGAACACTGAAGCTTTCTTT. Its translation: CASSLVGLENTEAFF. The complete variable domain, with remaining parts taken from reference TRBV5-1 and TRBJ1-1, reads KAGVTQTPRYLIKTRGQQVTLSCSPISGHRSVSWYQQTPGQGLQFLFEYFSETQRNKGNFPGRFSGRQFSNSRSEMNVSTLELGDSALYLCASSLVGLENTEAFFGQGTRLTVV.

This clonotype was observed at least ten times. An end of the junction does not agree with germline; a read error may underlie this. The rearrangement joins TRBV9 to TRBJ2-2, with 9 bases that match TRBD2. This CDR3 has 13 amino acids. Germline V lookup: CDR1 SGDLS, CDR2 YYNGEE. The CDR3 loop is CASSGSYTGELFF. DNA of the CDR3: TGTGCCAGTAGCGGGAGTTACACCGGGGAGCTGTTTTTT.

There are a few counts of this clonotype. The J gene is TRBJ2-5, the V gene TRBV12-3 or TRBV12-4, with 10 bases identical to TRBD2. The CDR3 spans 16 residues. The V gene end was trimmed by 1 base and the J gene end by 0 bases; junction bases not matched to a gene: 2. The CDR3 DNA follows: TGTGCCAGCAGTTTAGATACTAGCGGGGACCAAGAGACCCAGTACTTC. Translated, it gives CASSLDTSGDQETQYF.

This clonotype was seen only a few times. The chain employs TRBV2 and TRBJ2-1; perhaps TRBD2 as D (5 bases). V shed 6 bases and J shed 0 bases, with 15 bases lying between them. This CDR3 region has 16 residues. From germline, CDR1 is SNHLY and CDR2 FYNNEI. CDR3: CASSLGSGSSYNEQFF. The CDR3 region has the DNA TGTGCCAGCAGCCTCGGAAGCGGTAGCTCCTACAATGAGCAGTTCTTC.

This clonotype was picked up a small number of times. The chain is built from TRBV5-1 and TRBJ1-1; D is unresolved. Between the trimmed V and J ends, which lost 0 bases and 4 bases, there was a span of 4 bases. The CDR3 has 12 residues. Germline assignment: CDR1 SGHRS and CDR2 YFSETQ. CDR3 bases: TGCGCCAGCAGCTTGGTTCCCACTGAAGCTTTCTTT. The encoded protein is CASSLVPTEAFF.

The V call is TRBV6-1, the J call TRBJ1-1; TRBD1 matches at 7 bases. CDR1 and CDR2 from the germline V gene are MNHNS and SASEGT. V lost 2 bases to trimming and J lost 5 bases; unmatched junction nucleotides: 8. The CDR3 consists of 15 residues. This CDR3 is CASSELGGVGTEAFF. CDR3 in DNA: TGTGCCAGCAGTGAACTAGGGGGCGTAGGGACTGAAGCTTTCTTT.

The rearrangement uses TRBV28 and TRBJ2-1; perhaps D is TRBD1 or TRBD2 (5 bases each). Trimming took off 5 bases at V and 4 bases at J, with 15 bases between the two ends. CDR3 length: 15 residues. Germline-derived CDR1 and CDR2 are MDHEN and SYDVKM. The CDR3 region is CASSPGTAKYNEQFF. CDR3 bases: TGTGCCAGCAGTCCAGGGACGGCGAAATACAATGAGCAGTTCTTC.

V gene TRBV9 combines with J gene TRBJ2-3, with TRBD2 as a possible D gene (6 bases). Per the germline V gene, CDR1 is SGDLS and CDR2 is YYNGEE. The CDR3 sequence is 15 residues long. V was trimmed by 0 bases and J by 2 bases, leaving 10 bases between them. The CDR3 region is CASSVGGIATDTQYF. The CDR3 coding sequence is TGTGCCAGCAGCGTAGGCGGGATTGCCACAGATACGCAGTATTTT.

A few counts support this clonotype. CDR3 nucleotide sequence: TGTGCCAGCAGTTTAATACACCACCTCTACAATGAGCAGTTCTTC. Protein sequence: CASSLIHHLYNEQFF. The V and J genes are TRBV27 and TRBJ2-1; D not certain. CDR3 length: 15 residues. Trimming removed 2 bases from V and 3 bases from J, with 11 bases in between. Germline loops: CDR1 MNHEY, CDR2 SMNVEV (reference sequence).